The clone carrying this TCR beta chain was counted a few times. The antigen remains unidentified. Measured with immunoSEQ multiplex PCR; TCRdb has only the in-frame clones, and not every one. The sample lists roughly 62,000 clones, roughly nine tenths occurring once. The cohort excluded patients with autoimmune disease history or systemic immunosuppression. These data originate in a study of OX40 agonist ivuxolimab in advanced cancers. Study outcomes and limitations: At 0.1 to 3.0 mg/kg, CD4+ and CD8+ blood T cells expanded clonally by week 6. Relative to CD4+, CD8+ T cells held more expanded clones on average. It was also the case that some nonresponders had low normalized T-cell clonal expansion.

The source of this sequence is an adult with an advanced solid tumor such as melanoma, head and neck, liver or kidney cancer. The specimen comprised CD4+ or CD8+ T cells sorted from blood, sampled in a trial of the OX40 agonist ivuxolimab.

CDR3 region: CASSHRSYEQYF. The CDR3 nucleotides read TGTGCCAGCAGCCACCGCTCCTACGAGCAGTACTTC. This chain uses TRBV14 with TRBJ2-7; unclear D gene. CDR3 length equals 12 residues. V was shortened by 3 bases and J by 0 bases, with 3 bases between the two germline ends. Germline values: CDR1 SGHDN, CDR2 FVKESK.